This TCR beta chain was profiled in a study of T cells after yellow fever vaccination. A few counts support this clonotype. Its antigen remains unidentified. TCRdb re-called the 5' RACE reads with MiXCR, one entry per CDR3 protein. Here the sample spans around 150,000 distinct CDR3 sequences, 6% to 7.5% being singletons. CDR3 length: 16 residues. Germline lookup yields CDR1 SGHDT and CDR2 YYEEEE. The ends were cut back, 3 bases at V and 9 bases at J, with 25 bases in the middle. Study-wide points: Among primary-vaccination clones, most reappeared after the booster, at 96% for CD4 and 88% for CD8. A weaker but faster secondary response was observed, peaking on day 5 versus 15.

The sequences come from CD4+ T cells sorted from PBMCs, collected less than 6 days after the first yellow fever vaccination. This clonotype was obtained from a man aged 18 to 30 who received the YFV17D yellow fever vaccine. This rearrangement joins TRBV5-6 to TRBJ2-7; the D gene is possibly TRBD2 (7 bases). The CDR3 here is CASSSDITGRENSQYF. CDR3 DNA sequence: TGTGCCAGCAGCTCCGATATTACAGGGAGGGAAAACTCGCAGTACTTC.